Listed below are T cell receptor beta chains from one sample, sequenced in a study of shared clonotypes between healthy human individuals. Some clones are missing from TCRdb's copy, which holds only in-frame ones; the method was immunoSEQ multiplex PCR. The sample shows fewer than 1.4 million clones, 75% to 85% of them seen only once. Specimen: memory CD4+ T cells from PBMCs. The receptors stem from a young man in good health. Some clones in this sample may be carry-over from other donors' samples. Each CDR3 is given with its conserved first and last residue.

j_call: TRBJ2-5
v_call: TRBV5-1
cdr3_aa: CASSVNLAGGQETQYF

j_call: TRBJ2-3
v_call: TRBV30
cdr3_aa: CAWVAGTNTDTQYF

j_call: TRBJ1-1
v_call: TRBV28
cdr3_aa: CASRSGDREAFF

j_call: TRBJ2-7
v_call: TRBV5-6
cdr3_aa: CASSLVGPSHRTYEQYF

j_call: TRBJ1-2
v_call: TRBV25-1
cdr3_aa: CASSGLTGGFGYTF

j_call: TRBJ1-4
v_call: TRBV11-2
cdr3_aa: CASRTFGRRDEKLFF

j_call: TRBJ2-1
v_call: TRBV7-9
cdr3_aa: CASSPASSGEQFF

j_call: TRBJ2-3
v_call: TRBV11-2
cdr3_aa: CASSLLAGSGDTQYF

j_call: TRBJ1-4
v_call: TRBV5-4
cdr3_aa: CASSLGVNEKLFF

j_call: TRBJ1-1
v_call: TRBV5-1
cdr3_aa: CASSDGQGISEAFF